One sample yielded the 9 T cell receptor beta chains listed below, sequenced in a study of T cell repertoires in cytomegalovirus infection. TCRdb reanalysed the reads using MiXCR and keeps one entry per CDR3 protein. The profile shows approximately 320,000 distinct CDR3 sequences, 8% to 9.5% of them singletons. Sequenced sample: PBMCs. The receptor set was obtained from a human donor in good health (CMV status not recorded). Some clones in this sample may be carry-over from other donors' samples.

Only a few counts were recorded for this clonotype. The genes are TRBV12-3 or TRBV12-4 and TRBJ1-4, with a weak D call TRBD1 (6 bases). The CDR3 loop spans 14 amino acids. V was pared by 6 bases and J by 4 bases, with 12 bases between. The CDR3 here is CASRGAGRNEKLFF. CDR3 coding DNA: TGTGCCAGCAGGGGGGCCGGCCGTAATGAAAAACTGTTTTTT.

This clonotype has a handful of counts. V is TRBV24-1 and J is TRBJ2-3; weak D call: TRBD1 (6 bases). V gave up 5 bases and J gave up 1 base, with 9 bases separating them. The CDR3 is made up of 14 amino acids. Germline-derived CDR1 and CDR2 are KGHDR and SFDVKD. CDR3 region: CATSAPGGTDTQYF. CDR3 nucleotides: TGTGCCACCAGTGCCCCAGGGGGCACAGATACGCAGTATTTT.

The rearrangement links TRBV7-2 to TRBJ2-5; 7 bases match TRBD2. Unmatched junction bases numbered 9, after V lost 3 bases and J lost 2 bases. Germline CDR1 reads SGHTA; CDR2 reads FQGNSA. The CDR3 runs 16 residues. For the CDR3, the DNA is TGTGCCAGCAGCTTGAGTTGGCGGGGGAGTCAAGAGACCCAGTACTTC. It codes for CASSLSWRGSQETQYF.

This clonotype occurred a few times. V is TRBV6-4 and J is TRBJ2-2, with D uncertain. Germline-derived CDR1 and CDR2 are MRHNA and SNTAGT. This CDR3 has 13 amino acids. Trimming took 2 bases from V and 4 from J, leaving 5 bases between them. For the CDR3, the DNA is TGTGCCAGCAGTGACAGGGCCACCGGGGAGCTGTTTTTT. The encoded protein is CASSDRATGELFF.

This clonotype was seen at least ten times. The gene calls are TRBV7-2 and TRBJ2-1, with 8 positions matching TRBD2. Germline CDR1 SGHTA, CDR2 FQGNSA. The CDR3 runs to 13 residues. After removal of 3 bases from V and 15 bases from J, the junction contained 10 bases not matched to a gene. The CDR3 reads CASSFGGGRLGFF. The CDR3 coding sequence is TGTGCCAGCAGCTTCGGGGGCGGGAGGCTGGGGTTCTTC. Based on the CDR3 plus reference TRBV7-2 and TRBJ2-1, the full variable domain is GAGVSQSPSNKVTEKGKDVELRCDPISGHTALYWYRQSLGQGLEFLIYFQGNSAPDKSGLPSDRFSAERTGGSVSTLTIQRTQQEDSAVYLCASSFGGGRLGFFGPGTRLTVL.

This clonotype was recorded a few times. The rearrangement links TRBV30 to TRBJ2-7; no firm D call. Trimming pared 4 bases from V and 5 bases from J, leaving 3 bases between. Germline V gives CDR1 GTSNPN, CDR2 SVGIG (reference sequence). The CDR3 is 9 amino acids. Here the CDR3 DNA reads TGTGCCTGGAAAGACGAGCAGTACTTC. Translating gives CAWKDEQYF.

This clonotype was observed many times. The CDR3 coding sequence is TGTGCCAGCAGCGAATACAGCTACACTGAAGCTTTCTTT. This translates into CASSEYSYTEAFF. V is TRBV7-2 and J is TRBJ1-1; D unclear. The CDR3 has 13 residues. The germline gives CDR1 SGHTA, CDR2 FQGNSA. Trimming removed 5 bases at V and 3 bases at J, with 10 bases between.

V is TRBV28 and J is TRBJ1-4; D unresolved. The V end lost 8 bases, the J end lost 4 bases, and 8 bases lay between the germline ends. Germline V CDR1 and CDR2: MDHEN, SYDVKM. CDR3 length: 12 amino acids. CDR3 sequence reads: CASGRINEKLFF. DNA for the CDR3: TGTGCCAGCGGACGGATTAATGAAAAACTGTTTTTT.

This clonotype was counted only a few times. This rearrangement joins TRBV20-1 to TRBJ1-2; a weak D match, TRBD1 (5 bases). The V gene lost 2 bases and the J gene lost 7 bases, with 20 bases spanning the gap. Germline CDR1 and CDR2: DFQATT and SNEGSKA (reference sequence). The CDR3 consists of 15 residues. CDR3 nucleotides: TGCAGTGCTAGAACCCCCGGGGCAGCCGGAGCTGGCTACACCTTC. Protein sequence: CSARTPGAAGAGYTF.